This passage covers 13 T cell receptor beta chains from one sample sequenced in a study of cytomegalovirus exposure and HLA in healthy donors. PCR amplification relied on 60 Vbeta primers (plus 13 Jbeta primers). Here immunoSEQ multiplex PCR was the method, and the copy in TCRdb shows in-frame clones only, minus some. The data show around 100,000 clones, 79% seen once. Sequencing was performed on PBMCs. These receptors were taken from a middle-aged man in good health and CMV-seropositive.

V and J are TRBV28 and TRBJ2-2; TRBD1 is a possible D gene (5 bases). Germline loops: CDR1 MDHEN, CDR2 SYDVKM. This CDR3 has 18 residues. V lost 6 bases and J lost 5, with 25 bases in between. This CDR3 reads CASSFVYRNSSETGELFF. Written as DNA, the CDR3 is TGTGCCAGCAGCTTCGTATACAGGAATTCGTCCGAAACCGGGGAGCTGTTTTTT.

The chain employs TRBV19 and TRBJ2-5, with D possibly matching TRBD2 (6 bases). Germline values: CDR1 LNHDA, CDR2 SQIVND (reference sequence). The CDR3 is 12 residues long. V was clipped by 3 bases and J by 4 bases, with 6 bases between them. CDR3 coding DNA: TGTGCCAGTAGTATCGGGGGAGAGACCCAGTACTTC. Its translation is CASSIGGETQYF.

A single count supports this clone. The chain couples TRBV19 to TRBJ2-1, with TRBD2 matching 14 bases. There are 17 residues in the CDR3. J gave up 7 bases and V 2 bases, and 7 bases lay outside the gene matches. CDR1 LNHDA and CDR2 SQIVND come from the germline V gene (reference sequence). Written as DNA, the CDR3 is TGTGCCAGTAGTATAATTTCGGGACTAGCGGGAGAGAATGAGCAGTTCTTC. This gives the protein CASSIISGLAGENEQFF. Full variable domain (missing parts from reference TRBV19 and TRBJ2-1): DGGITQSPKYLFRKEGQNVTLSCEQNLNHDAMYWYRQDPGQGLRLIYYSQIVNDFQKGDIAEGYSVSREKKESFPLTVTSAQKNPTAFYLCASSIISGLAGENEQFFGPGTRLTVL.

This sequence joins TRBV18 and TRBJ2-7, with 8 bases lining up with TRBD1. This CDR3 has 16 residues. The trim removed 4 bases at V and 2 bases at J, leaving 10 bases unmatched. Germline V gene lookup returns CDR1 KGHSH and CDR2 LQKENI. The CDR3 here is CASSQTTGVGAYEQYF. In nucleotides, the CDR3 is TGTGCCAGCTCACAAACGACAGGGGTAGGGGCCTACGAGCAGTACTTC.

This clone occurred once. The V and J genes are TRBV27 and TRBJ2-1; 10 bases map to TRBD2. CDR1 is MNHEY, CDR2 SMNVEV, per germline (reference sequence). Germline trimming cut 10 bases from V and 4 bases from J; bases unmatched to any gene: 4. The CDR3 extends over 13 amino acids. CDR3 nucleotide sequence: TGTGCCACCGGACTAGCGGAGTACAATGAGCAGTTCTTC. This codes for CATGLAEYNEQFF.

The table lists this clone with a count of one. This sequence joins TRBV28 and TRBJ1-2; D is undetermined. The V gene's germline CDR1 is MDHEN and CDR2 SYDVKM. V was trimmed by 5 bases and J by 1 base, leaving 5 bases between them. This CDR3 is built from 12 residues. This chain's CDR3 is CASSNGNYGYTF. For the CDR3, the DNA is TGTGCCAGCAGTAACGGTAACTATGGCTACACCTTC.

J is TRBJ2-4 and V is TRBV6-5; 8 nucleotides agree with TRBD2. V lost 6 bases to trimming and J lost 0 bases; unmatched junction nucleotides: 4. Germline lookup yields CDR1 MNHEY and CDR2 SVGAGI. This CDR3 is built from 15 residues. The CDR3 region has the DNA TGTGCCAGCAGCAACGGGGGGGTAGCCAAAAACATTCAGTACTTC. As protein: CASSNGGVAKNIQYF.

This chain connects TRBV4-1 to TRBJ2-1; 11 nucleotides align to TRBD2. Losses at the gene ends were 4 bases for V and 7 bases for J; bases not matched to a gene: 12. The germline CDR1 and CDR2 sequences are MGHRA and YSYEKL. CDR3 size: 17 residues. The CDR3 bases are TGCGCCAGCAGCCCCTACTTAGCGGGAGGGTCAGGGAATGAGCAGTTCTTC. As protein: CASSPYLAGGSGNEQFF.

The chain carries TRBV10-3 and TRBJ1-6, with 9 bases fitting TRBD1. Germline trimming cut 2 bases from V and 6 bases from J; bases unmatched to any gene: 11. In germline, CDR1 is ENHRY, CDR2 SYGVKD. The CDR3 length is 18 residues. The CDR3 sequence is CAISEAPTGGAGNSPLHF. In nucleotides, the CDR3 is TGTGCCATCAGTGAGGCCCCAACAGGGGGCGCTGGTAATTCACCCCTCCACTTT.

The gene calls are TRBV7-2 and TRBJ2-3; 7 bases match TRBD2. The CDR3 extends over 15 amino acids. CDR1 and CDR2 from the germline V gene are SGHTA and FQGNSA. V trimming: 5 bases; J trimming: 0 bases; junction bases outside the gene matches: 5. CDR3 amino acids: CASSPLAESTDTQYF. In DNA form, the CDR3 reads TGTGCCAGCAGCCCCCTAGCGGAGAGCACAGATACGCAGTATTTT.

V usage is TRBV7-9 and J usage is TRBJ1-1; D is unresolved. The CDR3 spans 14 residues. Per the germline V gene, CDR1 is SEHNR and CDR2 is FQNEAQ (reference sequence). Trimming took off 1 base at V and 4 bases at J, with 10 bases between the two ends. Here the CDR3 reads CASSLVTEGTEAFF. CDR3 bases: TGTGCCAGCAGCTTAGTAACTGAGGGCACTGAAGCTTTCTTT.

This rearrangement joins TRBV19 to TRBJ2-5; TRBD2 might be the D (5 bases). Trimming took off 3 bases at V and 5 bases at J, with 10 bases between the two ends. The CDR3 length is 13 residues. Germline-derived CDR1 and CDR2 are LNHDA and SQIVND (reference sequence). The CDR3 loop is CASSIRRGETQYF. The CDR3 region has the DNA TGTGCCAGTAGTATTAGACGAGGGGAGACCCAGTACTTC. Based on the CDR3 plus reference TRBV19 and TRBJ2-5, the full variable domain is DGGITQSPKYLFRKEGQNVTLSCEQNLNHDAMYWYRQDPGQGLRLIYYSQIVNDFQKGDIAEGYSVSREKKESFPLTVTSAQKNPTAFYLCASSIRRGETQYFGPGTRLLVL.

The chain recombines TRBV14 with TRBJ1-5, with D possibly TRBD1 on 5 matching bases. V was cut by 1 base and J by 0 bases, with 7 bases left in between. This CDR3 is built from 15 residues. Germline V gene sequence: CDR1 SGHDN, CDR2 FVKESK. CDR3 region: CASSQGTHSNQPQHF. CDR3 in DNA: TGTGCCAGCAGCCAAGGGACACATAGCAATCAGCCCCAGCATTTT.